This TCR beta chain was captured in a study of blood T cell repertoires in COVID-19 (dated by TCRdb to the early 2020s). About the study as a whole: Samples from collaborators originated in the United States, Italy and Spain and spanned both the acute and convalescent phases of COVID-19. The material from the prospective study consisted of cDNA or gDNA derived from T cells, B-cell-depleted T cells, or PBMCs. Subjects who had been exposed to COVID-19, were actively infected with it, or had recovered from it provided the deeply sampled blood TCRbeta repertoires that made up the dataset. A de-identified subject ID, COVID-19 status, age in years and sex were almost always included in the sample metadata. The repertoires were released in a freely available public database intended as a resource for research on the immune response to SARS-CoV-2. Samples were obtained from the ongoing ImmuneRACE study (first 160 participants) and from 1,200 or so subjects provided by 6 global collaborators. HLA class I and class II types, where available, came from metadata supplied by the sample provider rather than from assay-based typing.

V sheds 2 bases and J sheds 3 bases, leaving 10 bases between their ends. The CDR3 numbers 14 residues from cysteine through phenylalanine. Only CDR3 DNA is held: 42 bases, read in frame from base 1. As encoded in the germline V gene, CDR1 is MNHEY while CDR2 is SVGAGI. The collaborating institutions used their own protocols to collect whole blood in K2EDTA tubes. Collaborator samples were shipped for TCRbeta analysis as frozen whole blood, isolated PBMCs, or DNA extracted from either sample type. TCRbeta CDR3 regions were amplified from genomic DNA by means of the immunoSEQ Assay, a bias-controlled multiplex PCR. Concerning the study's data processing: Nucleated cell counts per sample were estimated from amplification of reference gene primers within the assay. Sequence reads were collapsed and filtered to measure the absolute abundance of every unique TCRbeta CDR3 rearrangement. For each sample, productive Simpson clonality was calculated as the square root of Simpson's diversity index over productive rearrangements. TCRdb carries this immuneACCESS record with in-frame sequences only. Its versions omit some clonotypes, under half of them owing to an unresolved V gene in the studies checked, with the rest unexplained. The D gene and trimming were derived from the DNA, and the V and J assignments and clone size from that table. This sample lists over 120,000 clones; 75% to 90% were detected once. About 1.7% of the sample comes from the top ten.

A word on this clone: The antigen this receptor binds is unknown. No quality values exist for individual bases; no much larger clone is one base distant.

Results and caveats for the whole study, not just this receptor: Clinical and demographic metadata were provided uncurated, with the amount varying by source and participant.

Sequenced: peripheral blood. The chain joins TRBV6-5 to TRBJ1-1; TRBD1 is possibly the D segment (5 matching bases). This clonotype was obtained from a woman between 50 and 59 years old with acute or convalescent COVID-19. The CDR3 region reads CASSYRPRDTEAFF. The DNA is TGTGCCAGCAGTTACCGGCCCAGGGACACTGAAGCTTTCTTT.